Listed below are T cell receptor beta chains from one sample, sequenced in a study of cytomegalovirus exposure and HLA in healthy donors. Data came from immunoSEQ multiplex PCR; TCRdb stores just in-frame clones and leaves some out. This repertoire shows roughly 130,000 clones, about 80% found once; its top ten account for about 2.5%. Sequencing input: PBMCs. These TCRs come from a man aged 25 to 40 in good health and CMV-seronegative. Each CDR3 is given with its conserved first and last residue. The D gene is left open where the match is weak. A row's size may be missing; if present it is once, few, many or a size class.

d_call,j_call,clone_size,v_call,cdr3_aa,cdr3_nt
-,TRBJ1-1,-,TRBV7-8,CASSLLVRASGTEAFF,TGTGCCAGCAGCTTACTGGTTCGAGCTTCAGGCACTGAAGCTTTCTTT
-,TRBJ1-2,-,TRBV30,CAWSVGLRILGYTF,TGTGCCTGGAGTGTGGGACTAAGAATCCTTGGCTACACCTTC
-,TRBJ2-3,-,TRBV5-4,CASSFHTDTQYF,TGTGCCAGCAGCTTCCACACAGATACGCAGTATTTT
-,TRBJ2-1,-,TRBV27,CASSLPGRGNEQFF,TGTGCCAGCAGTTTGCCCGGGAGAGGGAATGAGCAGTTCTTC
-,TRBJ1-1,-,TRBV7-9,CASSLVSRGPEAFF,TGTGCCAGCAGCTTAGTGTCCAGGGGCCCTGAAGCTTTCTTT
-,TRBJ1-1,-,TRBV5-1,CASRIDRNTEAFF,TGCGCCAGCAGGATAGACAGGAACACTGAAGCTTTCTTT
TRBD1,TRBJ1-2,few,TRBV4-1,CASSQDQQGALGYTF,TGCGCCAGCAGCCAAGATCAACAGGGGGCGCTCGGCTACACCTTC
-,TRBJ2-7,-,TRBV27,CASSFSGSSYEQYF,TGTGCCAGCAGTTTTTCGGGGAGCTCCTACGAGCAGTACTTC
-,TRBJ2-7,-,TRBV18,CASSRENYEQYF,TGTGCCAGCTCACGGGAGAACTACGAGCAGTACTTC
TRBD2,TRBJ2-4,once,TRBV5-4,CASSLVGGSRRYF,TGTGCCAGCAGCTTGGTAGGCGGGAGCCGCCGGTACTTC
-,TRBJ1-2,-,TRBV27,CASSLQGNYGYTF,TGTGCCAGCAGTCTACAGGGTAACTATGGCTACACCTTC
TRBD1,TRBJ2-5,-,TRBV30,CAWSSGTGEQYF,TGTGCCTGGAGTTCCGGGACAGGTGAGCAGTACTTC
-,TRBJ2-1,-,TRBV2,CASRNANRELHEQFF,TGTGCCAGCCGAAACGCCAATCGGGAGTTGCATGAGCAGTTCTTC
-,TRBJ2-7,once,TRBV30,CAWSLATYEQYF,TGTGCCTGGAGCCTAGCAACCTACGAGCAGTACTTC
-,TRBJ2-7,once,TRBV5-1,CASSLVSEGTYEQYF,TGCGCCAGCAGCTTGGTCTCAGAGGGTACCTACGAGCAGTACTTC
TRBD1,TRBJ1-3,-,TRBV29-1,CSVVAGQNSGNTIYF,TGCAGCGTTGTTGCGGGACAGAACTCTGGAAACACCATATATTTT
-,TRBJ1-3,-,TRBV11-3,CASSSHLGAYGNTIYF,TGTGCCAGCAGCTCCCACCTGGGGGCTTATGGAAACACCATATATTTT
TRBD2,TRBJ2-7,-,TRBV27,CASQDSGISYEQYF,TGTGCCAGCCAAGATAGCGGGATCTCCTACGAGCAGTACTTC
-,TRBJ2-1,-,TRBV7-8,CASSLRTAIYEQFF,TGTGCCAGCAGTTTAAGGACAGCGATTTATGAGCAGTTCTTC
-,TRBJ1-5,-,TRBV15,CATSISRDTPQHF,TGTGCCACCAGCATCTCCCGGGACACCCCCCAGCATTTT
-,TRBJ1-4,-,TRBV7-9,CASSRLRGEKLFF,TGTGCCAGCAGCCGACTACGTGGGGAAAAACTGTTTTTT
TRBD1,TRBJ2-7,-,TRBV7-2,CASSGTGAAYEQYF,TGTGCCAGCAGCGGTACAGGGGCGGCCTACGAGCAGTACTTC
-,TRBJ1-5,-,TRBV5-1,CASSLTSGDQPQHF,TGCGCCAGCAGCTTAACTTCCGGGGATCAGCCCCAGCATTTT
-,TRBJ2-4,-,TRBV7-2,CASRQGPAKNIQYF,TGTGCCAGCAGACAGGGTCCGGCCAAAAACATTCAGTACTTC
-,TRBJ2-7,-,TRBV27,CASSFVDSSYEQYF,TGTGCCAGCAGTTTCGTGGACAGCTCCTACGAGCAGTACTTC
-,TRBJ2-1,-,TRBV5-6,CASSRRGSYNEQFF,TGTGCCAGCAGCCGAAGGGGTTCCTACAATGAGCAGTTCTTC